Following are 30 T cell receptor beta chains from one sample sequenced in a study. MiXCR, applied by TCRdb to the RT-PCR reads, yields one record per CDR3 protein. This table holds approximately 720,000 distinct CDR3 sequences, approximately 15% found once. The sample consisted of memory CD4+ T cells from blood. These receptors originate from a female donor in good health, serving as a healthy control.

Only a few counts were recorded for this clonotype. The chain combines TRBV12-3 or TRBV12-4 with TRBJ1-1; D not certain. This CDR3 region has 13 residues. V lost 3 bases and J 11 bases, leaving 16 bases between the germline ends. The CDR3 nucleotides are TGTGCCAGCAGTTTTACGTTGGCAGGCGGGGCTTTCTTT. Encoded protein: CASSFTLAGGAFF.

This clonotype was counted only a few times. V usage is TRBV29-1 and J usage is TRBJ1-2; D ambiguous. V lost 1 base and J lost 1, with 10 bases in between. Germline V gene data show CDR1 as SQVTM and CDR2 as ANQGSEA. The CDR3 runs to 14 residues. CDR3 bases: TGCAGCGTTGAAGTTGGTACTCTTAACTATGGCTACACCTTC. Translated: CSVEVGTLNYGYTF.

The chain recombines TRBV19 with TRBJ2-1; 10 bases are a match to TRBD1. This CDR3 spans 16 amino acids. V shed 6 bases, J shed 9 bases, and the junction held 14 bases outside the gene matches. Germline V gene sequence: CDR1 LNHDA, CDR2 SQIVND (reference sequence). CDR3 in amino acids: CASSGQTGGAVREQFF. CDR3 DNA sequence: TGTGCCAGTAGCGGACAGACAGGGGGCGCGGTCCGTGAGCAGTTCTTC.

The genes are TRBV4-1 and TRBJ1-4; D is uncertain. Trimming took off 0 bases at V and 6 bases at J, with 11 bases between the two ends. This CDR3 spans 15 amino acids. CDR1 MGHRA and CDR2 YSYEKL come from the germline V gene. CDR3 sequence reads: CASSQDSGGDEKLFF. CDR3 nucleotides: TGCGCCAGCAGCCAAGATTCCGGCGGGGATGAAAAACTGTTTTTT.

This rearrangement joins TRBV20-1 to TRBJ2-7; 7 positions match TRBD2. With V trimmed by 7 bases and J by 0 bases, 6 bases remained unmatched. The germline V gene encodes CDR1 DFQATT and CDR2 SNEGSKA (reference sequence). The CDR3 is made up of 13 amino acids. The CDR3 loop is CSVSPGGSYEQYF. The CDR3 DNA is TGCAGTGTTTCGCCGGGAGGCTCCTACGAGCAGTACTTC.

In this sample, this clonotype turned up many times. The chain's CDR3 is CSATQGYGYTF. CDR3 DNA sequence: TGCAGTGCTACCCAGGGTTATGGCTACACCTTC. The rearrangement links TRBV20-1 to TRBJ1-2, with D tentatively TRBD1 (5 bases). Trimming cost V 4 bases and J 5 bases, with 8 bases left between them. The length of the CDR3 is 11 residues. Germline V gene sequence: CDR1 DFQATT, CDR2 SNEGSKA (reference sequence).

This clonotype was recorded a few times. The CDR3 bases are TGTGCCAGCAGCTTAGCCTTGGACGGAAACACCATATATTTT. It yields the protein CASSLALDGNTIYF. The rearrangement joins TRBV7-9 to TRBJ1-3; D is unclear. This CDR3 has 14 amino acids. V lost 0 bases, J lost 4 bases, and 7 bases lay in between. In germline, CDR1 is SEHNR, CDR2 FQNEAQ (reference sequence).

This clonotype occurred once. The rearrangement uses TRBV7-2 and TRBJ2-6, with D possibly matching TRBD1 (6 bases). Germline CDR1 reads SGHTA; CDR2 reads FQGNSA. The CDR3 loop spans 16 amino acids. V shed 6 bases and J shed 4 bases, with 16 bases lying between them. The CDR3 bases are TGTGCCAGCAGTCCCGGGACAAGGGCCGGGGCCAACGTCCTGACTTTC. Encoded protein: CASSPGTRAGANVLTF.

This clonotype was detected ten times or more. This chain connects TRBV20-1 to TRBJ2-1, with 12 bases that match TRBD2. Germline assignment: CDR1 DFQATT and CDR2 SNEGSKA (reference sequence). The CDR3 runs to 15 residues. V shed 6 bases and J 2 bases; nucleotides not matched to a gene: 5. The DNA for the CDR3 is TGCAGTGCCGAGCTAGCGGGAGGGCCCTACAATGAGCAGTTCTTC. This translates into CSAELAGGPYNEQFF.

The rearrangement links TRBV29-1 to TRBJ1-4; D is uncertain. This CDR3 is built from 14 residues. Trimming took off 6 bases at V and 7 bases at J, with 18 bases between the two ends. The V gene's germline CDR1 is SQVTM and CDR2 ANQGSEA. The CDR3 loop is CSVQGELRGEKLFF. As DNA, the CDR3 is TGCAGCGTCCAAGGTGAACTCCGTGGTGAAAAACTGTTTTTT.

This clonotype was counted a few times. This rearrangement joins TRBV20-1 to TRBJ1-1; D not certain. This CDR3 spans 11 amino acids. V lost 0 bases and J 10 bases, leaving 9 bases between the germline ends. Germline assignment: CDR1 DFQATT and CDR2 SNEGSKA (reference sequence). For the CDR3, the DNA is TGCAGTGCTAGAGATCAACGGGCAGCTTTCTTT. This gives the protein CSARDQRAAFF.

The rearrangement uses TRBV5-1 and TRBJ1-6; 9 bases line up with TRBD1. Germline CDR1 is SGHRS and CDR2 is YFSETQ. Trimming at V came to 3 bases and at J to 6 bases, leaving 7 bases not matched to a gene. The CDR3 has 16 residues. The CDR3 coding sequence is TGCGCCAGCAGCTGGGACAGGGACGGGGGTAATTCACCCCTCCACTTT. As protein: CASSWDRDGGNSPLHF.

This chain links TRBV18 with TRBJ2-1; 7 nucleotides line up with TRBD1. Germline V gives CDR1 KGHSH, CDR2 LQKENI. V lost 0 bases, J lost 8 bases, and 7 bases stayed unmatched. CDR3 length: 15 amino acids. CDR3 protein: CASSPPNRGSDEQFF. CDR3 DNA sequence: TGTGCCAGCTCACCACCGAACAGGGGCTCGGATGAGCAGTTCTTC.

Here the CDR3 reads CASSRREGGNEQFF. The CDR3, as DNA: TGTGCCAGCAGTCGGCGGGAGGGCGGAAATGAGCAGTTCTTC. V is TRBV12-3 or TRBV12-4 and J is TRBJ2-1, with TRBD2 matching 9 bases. Trimming at V came to 5 bases and at J to 7 bases, leaving 6 bases not matched to a gene. The CDR3 has 14 amino acids.

In this sample, this clonotype turned up a few times. CDR3 DNA: TGTGCCAGCAGCGGACAGCTTGCTTACTATGGCTACACCTTC. Translating it yields CASSGQLAYYGYTF. The V gene is TRBV12-3 or TRBV12-4, the J gene TRBJ1-2, with D perhaps matching TRBD1 (6 bases). The ends were cut back, 6 bases at V and 3 bases at J, with 14 bases in the middle. The CDR3 loop spans 14 amino acids.

This clonotype was detected many times. V is TRBV6-5 and J is TRBJ2-1, with unresolved D. The germline gives CDR1 MNHEY, CDR2 SVGAGI. The CDR3 sequence is 14 residues long. V was cut by 6 bases and J by 1 base, with 10 bases left in between. For the CDR3, the DNA is TGTGCCAGCAGACCCGAGGCGTCCTACAATGAGCAGTTCTTC. This encodes CASRPEASYNEQFF.

The chain uses TRBV3-1 and TRBJ2-7; D unclear. V lost 1 base, J lost 3 bases, and 7 bases lay in between. Germline V gives CDR1 LGHDT, CDR2 YNNKEL (reference sequence). There are 13 residues in the CDR3. The CDR3 is CASSQGAIYEQYF. The CDR3 DNA reads as TGTGCCAGCAGCCAAGGGGCCATCTACGAGCAGTACTTC.

The chain links TRBV7-2 to TRBJ2-3; TRBD1 aligns across 9 bases. The CDR3 length is 16 residues. Germline trimming cut 1 base from V and 7 bases from J; bases unmatched to any gene: 9. From germline, CDR1 is SGHTA and CDR2 FQGNSA. The CDR3 loop is CASSLGTGAYVNTQYF. CDR3 coding DNA: TGTGCCAGCAGCTTAGGGACAGGGGCTTATGTAAATACGCAGTATTTT.

This clonotype has a handful of counts. This rearrangement joins TRBV4-2 to TRBJ1-2; D gene unclear. V dropped 1 base and J dropped 8 bases, with 14 bases sitting between them. The CDR3 runs 14 residues. Germline V CDR1 and CDR2: LGHNA, YNFKEQ. This CDR3 is CASSQGTDLGGYTF. CDR3 in DNA: TGTGCCAGCAGCCAAGGGACGGACCTTGGGGGCTACACCTTC.

This clonotype was counted at least ten times. The genes are TRBV20-1 and TRBJ2-3; TRBD2 matches at 7 bases. Germline trimming cut 0 bases from V and 4 bases from J; bases unmatched to any gene: 4. The CDR3 contains 14 residues. Germline lookup yields CDR1 DFQATT and CDR2 SNEGSKA (reference sequence). The DNA of the CDR3 is TGCAGTGCTAGAGATAGCGGGTCCTCAGATACGCAGTATTTT. Translating gives CSARDSGSSDTQYF.

This clonotype was counted only a few times. The J gene is TRBJ1-3, the V gene TRBV2; 7 bases line up with TRBD1. The ends lost 6 bases at V and 2 bases at J; junction bases unmatched: 7. This CDR3 comprises 15 residues. From germline, CDR1 is SNHLY and CDR2 FYNNEI. The CDR3 is CASRASTGTGNTIYF. The CDR3 bases are TGTGCCAGCAGAGCTTCGACAGGGACTGGAAACACCATATATTTT.

This clonotype was counted between two and nine times. The rearrangement links TRBV20-1 to TRBJ2-2; D possibly corresponds to TRBD2 (5 bases). Germline V gives CDR1 DFQATT, CDR2 SNEGSKA (reference sequence). This CDR3 comprises 16 residues. Trimming stripped 0 bases from V and 2 bases from J, with 13 bases between. In DNA form, the CDR3 reads TGCAGTGCTAGAGAACTCCGGACGGGAAACACCGGGGAGCTGTTTTTT. Translated, it gives CSARELRTGNTGELFF.

This clonotype was counted once. The CDR3 sequence: CASSYSRTGIYTEAFF. The CDR3 nucleotides read TGTGCCAGCAGTTATTCACGGACAGGGATTTACACTGAAGCTTTCTTT. This chain connects TRBV6-2 or TRBV6-3 to TRBJ1-1; 8 bases map to TRBD1. The CDR3 is 16 residues long. Germline V gene lookup returns CDR1 MNHEY and CDR2 SVGEGT. J was trimmed by 3 bases and V by 3 bases; bases with no gene match: 9.

The chain joins TRBV10-2 to TRBJ2-5, with a weak D call TRBD2 (6 bases). The CDR3 totals 15 residues. Trimming took 6 bases from V and 4 from J, leaving 18 bases between them. Germline assignment: CDR1 WSHSY and CDR2 SAAADI. The chain's CDR3 is CASSPTGTATETQYF. The CDR3, as DNA: TGCGCCAGCAGCCCAACTGGGACTGCCACAGAGACCCAGTACTTC.

J is TRBJ2-7 and V is TRBV7-9, with D possibly matching TRBD2 (6 bases). V lost 3 bases and J lost 4, with 13 bases in between. Germline assignment: CDR1 SEHNR and CDR2 FQNEAQ (reference sequence). The CDR3 sequence is 14 residues long. CDR3 DNA sequence: TGTGCCAGCAGCTTTCGGGGAGGCCTTTACGAGCAGTACTTC. This translates into CASSFRGGLYEQYF.

This clonotype has only a few counts. The chain links TRBV7-9 to TRBJ1-4; D remains unclear. The CDR3 is 15 residues long. V lost 5 bases to trimming and J lost 1 base, with 11 bases between them. Germline V gene sequence: CDR1 SEHNR, CDR2 FQNEAQ (reference sequence). The CDR3 reads CASSPSTGTNEKLFF. In DNA, the CDR3 is TGTGCCAGCAGCCCATCGACGGGAACTAATGAAAAACTGTTTTTT.

This chain connects TRBV3-1 to TRBJ2-7, with 13 bases identical to TRBD2. The trim removed 3 bases at V and 6 bases at J, leaving 5 bases unmatched. The CDR3 totals 15 residues. CDR1 and CDR2 (germline): LGHDT, YNNKEL (reference sequence). The DNA of the CDR3 is TGTGCCAGCAGCCAGGTGGGACTAGCGGGAACCGAGCAGTACTTC. Amino acid sequence: CASSQVGLAGTEQYF.

The rearrangement links TRBV7-8 to TRBJ2-2, with 7 bases matching TRBD2. This CDR3 comprises 14 residues. V shed 5 bases, J shed 7 bases, and the junction held 7 bases outside the gene matches. CDR1 SGHVS and CDR2 FQNEAQ come from the germline V gene. CDR3 residues: CASSLREKGGELFF. The CDR3 nucleotides are TGTGCCAGCAGCCTGCGGGAGAAGGGCGGGGAGCTGTTTTTT. Filled out from reference TRBV7-8 and TRBJ2-2, the complete variable domain reads GAGVSQSPRYKVAKRGQDVALRCDPISGHVSLFWYQQALGQGPEFLTYFQNEAQLDKSGLPSDRFFAERPEGSVSTLKIQRTQQEDSAVYLCASSLREKGGELFFGEGSRLTVL.

This clonotype was found a few times. The chain employs TRBV20-1 and TRBJ2-2, with D perhaps TRBD1 (6 bases). The CDR3 sequence is 16 residues long. In germline, CDR1 is DFQATT, CDR2 SNEGSKA (reference sequence). Trimming pared 0 bases from V and 4 bases from J, leaving 15 bases between. The DNA for the CDR3 is TGCAGTGCTAGAGATACCCGACAGGCCCTCACCGGGGAGCTGTTTTTT. This translates into CSARDTRQALTGELFF.

This chain links TRBV3-1 with TRBJ1-6, with no clear D. CDR3 length: 14 residues. Germline CDR1 and CDR2: LGHDT and YNNKEL (reference sequence). V was clipped by 1 base and J by 7 bases, with 8 bases between them. The CDR3 DNA sequence: TGTGCCAGCAGCCAAGTATCTTTAAATTCACCCCTCCACTTT. The encoded protein is CASSQVSLNSPLHF.